A selection of T cell receptor beta chains follows, all from one sample in a study of graft-versus-host responses after intestinal transplantation. Measured with immunoSEQ multiplex PCR; TCRdb has only the in-frame clones, and not every one. The sample lists about 90,000 clones, approximately 89% occurring once. These receptors lack a known antigen. The input for sequencing was unstimulated CD4+ T cells sorted from spleen or lymph node cells, taken before transplant. Receptors were obtained from a human donor who was the organ donor for an intestinal transplant. Each CDR3 is given with its conserved first and last residue. The D gene is left open where the match is weak. Not every row has a clone size; where given, it reads once, few, many or a size class.

j_call v_call clone_size d_call cdr3_nt cdr3_aa
TRBJ1-1 TRBV30 NA NA TGTGCCTGGGGTAGACGGAGGCGAAACACTGAAGCTTTCTTT CAWGRRRRNTEAFF
TRBJ1-6 TRBV4-1 few TRBD1 TGCGCCAGCAGCTCCTCAGGGGGCTCCTATAATTCACCCCTCCACTTT CASSSSGGSYNSPLHF
TRBJ2-7 TRBV18 NA NA TGTGCCAGCTCACCACTAGCGGACCCCTCCTACGAGCAGTACTTC CASSPLADPSYEQYF
TRBJ2-5 TRBV12-2 NA NA TGTGCAAGTCGCTCCCGTGTCCCAGGTTTCGCACAAGAGACCCAGTACTTC CASRSRVPGFAQETQYF
TRBJ2-1 TRBV19 once TRBD2 TGTGCCAGTAGTAGTACGGGGGGTACCTACAATGAGCAGTTCTTC CASSSTGGTYNEQFF
TRBJ1-2 TRBV4-2 NA TRBD1 TGTGCCAGCAGCCACGGACAGGGGATGAATGGCTACACCTTC CASSHGQGMNGYTF
TRBJ2-1 TRBV11-3 NA TRBD2 TGTGCCAGCAGCTTATTAACCGGGACTAGCGGGGGGGCTGGGCAGTTCTTC CASSLLTGTSGGAGQFF
TRBJ2-7 TRBV11-1 NA TRBD1 TGTGCCAGCAGCATACACCGGGACAGGGTAGGCGAGCAGTACTTC CASSIHRDRVGEQYF
TRBJ2-1 TRBV4-1 NA TRBD2 TGCGCCAGCAGCCAAATAGCGGGGGGGTACAATGAGCAGTTCTTC CASSQIAGGYNEQFF
TRBJ2-6 TRBV27 NA NA TGTGCCAGCAGTCTCGCCCGGACTTCTGGGGCCAACGTCCTGACTTTC CASSLARTSGANVLTF
TRBJ2-5 TRBV15 NA TRBD2 TGTGCCACCAGCAGAAAAAAACTAGCGGGGCAAGAGACCCAGTACTTC CATSRKKLAGQETQYF
TRBJ1-1 TRBV7-9 NA NA TGTGCCAGCAGAAGCCACCAGAACACTGAAGCTTTCTTT CASRSHQNTEAFF
TRBJ1-2 TRBV6-6 few NA TGTGCCAGCAGTTACCAGTCAGGTGGTTTCTATGGCTACACCTTC CASSYQSGGFYGYTF
TRBJ2-3 TRBV7-3 NA NA TGTGCCAGCAGCTTAAGTCCGGGTGATACGCAGTATTTT CASSLSPGDTQYF